This entry lists 9 T cell receptor beta chains sequenced from one sample in a study of cytomegalovirus exposure and HLA in healthy donors. PCR primers comprised 60 Vbeta and 13 Jbeta primers. TCRdb's table, derived via immunoSEQ multiplex PCR, lists solely in-frame clones and lacks some. The sample holds about 100,000 clones, around 74% seen once. Sequencing was done on a sample of PBMCs. The receptors stem from a woman in her thirties or forties in good health and CMV-seronegative.

The V gene is TRBV7-6, the J gene TRBJ1-1; no clear D gene. Trimming pared 4 bases from V and 1 base from J, leaving 16 bases between. The CDR3 is 16 amino acids. Germline V gene lookup returns CDR1 SGHVS and CDR2 FNYEAQ. The DNA of the CDR3 is TGTGCCAGCAGCTCACTCGCCCGGGTGGGGAACACTGAAGCTTTCTTT. It codes for CASSSLARVGNTEAFF. The whole variable domain, remainder taken from reference TRBV7-6 and TRBJ1-1, is GAGVSQSPRYKVTKRGQDVALRCDPISGHVSLYWYRQALGQGPEFLTYFNYEAQQDKSGLPNDRFSAERPEGSISTLTIQRTEQRDSAMYRCASSSLARVGNTEAFFGQGTRLTVV.

This chain links TRBV29-1 with TRBJ2-2; TRBD2 agrees at 14 bases. After removal of 1 base from V and 4 bases from J, the junction contained 23 bases not matched to a gene. CDR3 length: 23 amino acids. Germline V gene data show CDR1 as SQVTM and CDR2 as ANQGSEA. In nucleotides, the CDR3 is TGCAGCGTTGAAGCCCCCCATGGGAGGTCCGGGACTAGCGGGAGTTTGGCCACCGGGGAGCTGTTTTTT. It encodes CSVEAPHGRSGTSGSLATGELFF.

V usage is TRBV5-8 and J usage is TRBJ2-1, with 15 bases identical to TRBD2. CDR3 size: 17 residues. The germline V gene encodes CDR1 SGHTS and CDR2 YDEGEE. Losses at the gene ends were 4 bases for V and 6 bases for J; bases not matched to a gene: 8. The CDR3 DNA follows: TGTGCCAGCAGCAACCCCAGGACTAGCGGGGGGGTCAATGAGCAGTTCTTC. Translating it yields CASSNPRTSGGVNEQFF.

The chain couples TRBV5-1 to TRBJ2-7; weak D call: TRBD1 (6 bases). V was cut by 6 bases and J by 5 bases, with 18 bases left in between. Germline CDR1 reads SGHRS; CDR2 reads YFSETQ. This CDR3 contains 14 residues. The CDR3 is CASKNPGQENEQYF. For the CDR3, the DNA is TGCGCCAGCAAGAATCCGGGACAAGAGAACGAGCAGTACTTC.

V gene TRBV19 combines with J gene TRBJ1-1; TRBD1 is a possible D gene (5 bases). CDR3 length equals 15 residues. V lost 7 bases to trimming and J lost 2 bases, with 17 bases between them. Germline V gene lookup returns CDR1 LNHDA and CDR2 SQIVND (reference sequence). CDR3 DNA sequence: TGTGCCAGTACCAAACAGGTACATGTAAACACTGAAGCTTTCTTT. Its translation: CASTKQVHVNTEAFF.

V usage is TRBV12-1 and J usage is TRBJ2-7; the DNA was not compared with TRBD2, the D call given in the table. TRBV12-1 counts as a pseudogene. The CDR3 loop spans 10 amino acids. In DNA form, the CDR3 reads TGTGCCAGCAGCTTGAGCGAGCAGTACTTC. It translates to CASSLSEQYF.

The chain is built from TRBV7-2 and TRBJ2-3, with D hard to call. Looked up from germline, CDR1 is SGHTA and CDR2 is FQGNSA. Trimming removed 4 bases at V and 6 bases at J, with 14 bases between. The CDR3 covers 14 residues. CDR3 coding DNA: TGTGCCAGCAGCTCACTATCGTACCGGGATACGCAGTATTTT. Amino acid sequence: CASSSLSYRDTQYF. The complete variable domain, with remaining parts taken from reference TRBV7-2 and TRBJ2-3, reads GAGVSQSPSNKVTEKGKDVELRCDPISGHTALYWYRQSLGQGLEFLIYFQGNSAPDKSGLPSDRFSAERTGGSVSTLTIQRTQQEDSAVYLCASSSLSYRDTQYFGPGTRLTVL.

This sequence joins TRBV27 and TRBJ2-2; D gene uncertain. CDR3 length: 15 amino acids. V was shortened by 0 bases and J by 2 bases, with 7 bases between the two germline ends. Germline lookup yields CDR1 MNHEY and CDR2 SMNVEV (reference sequence). This CDR3 reads CASSLSRVNTGELFF. CDR3 nucleotides: TGTGCCAGCAGTTTATCACGGGTTAACACCGGGGAGCTGTTTTTT.

This clone was seen a few times. The CDR3 loop reads CASAPGQRTDTQYF. CDR3 in DNA: TGTGCCAGTGCGCCGGGACAGCGCACAGATACGCAGTATTTT. The chain joins TRBV19 to TRBJ2-3, with 7 positions matching TRBD1. The V and J ends lost 8 bases and 1 base, in that order; junction bases with no gene match: 6. Germline CDR1 reads LNHDA; CDR2 reads SQIVND (reference sequence). The CDR3 is 14 amino acids.